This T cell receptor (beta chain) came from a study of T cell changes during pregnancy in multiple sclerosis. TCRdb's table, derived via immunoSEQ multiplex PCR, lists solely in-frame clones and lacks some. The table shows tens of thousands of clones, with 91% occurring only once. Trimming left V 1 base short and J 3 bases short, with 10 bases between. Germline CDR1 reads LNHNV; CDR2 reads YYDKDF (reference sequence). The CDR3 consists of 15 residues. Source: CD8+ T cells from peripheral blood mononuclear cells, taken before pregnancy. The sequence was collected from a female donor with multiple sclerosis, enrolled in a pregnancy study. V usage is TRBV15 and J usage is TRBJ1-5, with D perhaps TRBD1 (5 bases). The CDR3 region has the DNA TGTGCCACCAGCAGAGGGACAACTGACAATCAGCCCCAGCATTTT. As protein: CATSRGTTDNQPQHF.